One sample yielded the 32 T cell receptor beta chains listed below, sequenced in a study of Ad26.COV2.S vaccination and SARS-CoV-2 variants. The table came from immunoSEQ multiplex PCR; TCRdb's copy has only in-frame clones and leaves some out. Counted here are more than 120,000 clones, around 86% occurring once; the ten biggest clones make up around 5.1%. Source: peripheral blood, taken after recovery from COVID-19. The receptors were sampled from a human donor who had recovered from COVID-19.

The chain combines TRBV19 with TRBJ1-4; TRBD1 might be the D (5 bases). Between the trimmed V and J ends, which lost 6 bases and 4 bases, there was a span of 18 bases. Germline lookup yields CDR1 LNHDA and CDR2 SQIVND (reference sequence). The CDR3 contains 16 residues. The CDR3 protein is CASSSRSTGLNEKLFF. The CDR3 bases are TGTGCCAGTAGCTCCCGCTCGACGGGGCTTAATGAAAAACTGTTTTTT.

CDR3 coding DNA: TGCGCCAGCAGCCAAGATTTGGGCGGAAATTATGGCTACACCTTC. Translating it yields CASSQDLGGNYGYTF. The chain links TRBV4-3 to TRBJ1-2; unclear D gene. CDR1 is LGHNA and CDR2 is YSLEER in the germline V gene. The germline V and J ends were trimmed by 0 bases and 5 bases, with 13 bases remaining between them. CDR3 length: 15 residues.

The chain uses TRBV28 and TRBJ2-3; maybe TRBD2 (6 bases). V was clipped by 1 base and J by 4 bases, with 15 bases between them. Germline V gene lookup returns CDR1 MDHEN and CDR2 SYDVKM. The CDR3 sequence is 16 residues long. CDR3 sequence reads: CASSLSRGIPADTQYF. CDR3 sequence (DNA): TGTGCCAGCAGTTTATCGCGCGGGATCCCGGCAGATACGCAGTATTTT.

This sequence joins TRBV30 and TRBJ1-5; TRBD1 matches at 9 bases. The CDR3 has 16 residues. Germline CDR1 GTSNPN, CDR2 SVGIG (reference sequence). V lost 1 base, J lost 4 bases, and 8 bases stayed unmatched. The CDR3 spells CAWSGALGTGNQPQHF. The DNA for the CDR3 is TGTGCCTGGAGTGGGGCCTTAGGGACAGGGAATCAGCCCCAGCATTTT.

The J gene is TRBJ2-7, the V gene TRBV30, with D tentatively TRBD1 or TRBD2 (5 bases each). Trimming removed 8 bases from V and 2 bases from J, with 13 bases in between. The length of the CDR3 is 12 residues. Germline V gene sequence: CDR1 GTSNPN, CDR2 SVGIG (reference sequence). The CDR3 nucleotides read TGTGCCGGTCGGGGCCTGCCCTACGAGCAGTACTTC. Amino acids: CAGRGLPYEQYF.

This chain joins TRBV5-6 and TRBJ1-5; no reliable D call. Trimming cost V 0 bases and J 5 bases, with 3 bases left between them. The CDR3 totals 12 residues. Germline V lookup: CDR1 SGHDT, CDR2 YYEEEE. The DNA for the CDR3 is TGTGCCAGCAGCTTGGCCGATCAGCCCCAGCATTTT. Its translation: CASSLADQPQHF.

V usage is TRBV7-9 and J usage is TRBJ2-5; tentative D call: TRBD2 (6 bases). This CDR3 is 16 amino acids long. V was cut by 7 bases and J by 2 bases, with 20 bases left in between. Germline values: CDR1 SEHNR, CDR2 FQNEAQ (reference sequence). CDR3 in DNA: TGTGCCAGCACCTGGGGCGGGGAGACAGCTCAAGAGACCCAGTACTTC. Its protein product is CASTWGGETAQETQYF.

This chain uses TRBV7-2 with TRBJ2-3; perhaps D is TRBD1 or TRBD2 (5 bases each). CDR1 SGHTA and CDR2 FQGNSA come from the germline V gene. Between the trimmed V and J ends, which lost 1 base and 2 bases, there was a span of 13 bases. CDR3 size: 16 residues. CDR3 loop: CASSLVGTSYTDTQYF. For the CDR3, the DNA is TGTGCCAGCAGCTTAGTCGGGACCTCCTACACAGATACGCAGTATTTT.

J is TRBJ2-2 and V is TRBV9; perhaps TRBD2 as D (5 bases). Germline V lookup: CDR1 SGDLS, CDR2 YYNGEE. There are 17 residues in the CDR3. V lost 4 bases to trimming and J lost 4 bases, with 20 bases between them. The chain's CDR3 is CASSPRESSASTGELFF. CDR3 DNA: TGTGCCAGCAGCCCCCGGGAATCAAGCGCAAGCACCGGGGAGCTGTTTTTT.

The CDR3 DNA is TGTGCCAGCAGTCGCACAGATACGCAGTATTTT. Protein sequence: CASSRTDTQYF. The rearrangement uses TRBV28 and TRBJ2-3; no firm D call. The germline gives CDR1 MDHEN, CDR2 SYDVKM. The CDR3 totals 11 residues. Trimming shortened V by 5 bases and J by 1 base, and 1 base separated the two germline ends.

The rearrangement joins TRBV7-2 to TRBJ2-1, with 8 bases matching TRBD2. CDR3 size: 15 residues. The germline CDR1 and CDR2 sequences are SGHTA and FQGNSA. V dropped 5 bases and J dropped 7; count of bases not matched to a gene: 10. The CDR3 loop reads CASSPEVAGRNEQFF. The CDR3 DNA sequence: TGTGCCAGCAGCCCGGAGGTAGCGGGGCGGAATGAGCAGTTCTTC.

The V call is TRBV19, the J call TRBJ1-1, with D perhaps matching TRBD1 (6 bases). The CDR3 spans 14 residues. The germline CDR1 and CDR2 sequences are LNHDA and SQIVND (reference sequence). Trimming took 7 bases from V and 0 from J, leaving 12 bases between them. CDR3: CASIQQGLNTEAFF. CDR3 sequence (DNA): TGTGCCAGTATCCAACAGGGCTTGAACACTGAAGCTTTCTTT.

The gene calls are TRBV29-1 and TRBJ1-1; D is undetermined. Deletions cut 2 bases from V and 0 bases from J, with 7 bases between. This CDR3 is built from 13 residues. Germline CDR1 is SQVTM and CDR2 is ANQGSEA. CDR3 residues: CSVERDLNTEAFF. CDR3 coding DNA: TGCAGCGTTGAACGGGATCTGAACACTGAAGCTTTCTTT. The whole variable domain, remainder taken from reference TRBV29-1 and TRBJ1-1, is SAVISQKPSRDICQRGTSLTIQCQVDSQVTMMFWYRQQPGQSLTLIATANQGSEATYESGFVIDKFPISRPNLTFSTLTVSNMSPEDSSIYLCSVERDLNTEAFFGQGTRLTVV.

This clone was counted a single time. V and J are TRBV9 and TRBJ1-3, with D possibly TRBD1 on 5 matching bases. Germline CDR1 reads SGDLS; CDR2 reads YYNGEE. The V end was cut by 0 bases, the J end by 9 bases, with 7 bases between. The CDR3 consists of 12 residues. The CDR3 DNA reads TGTGCCAGCAGCGTAGGGGACGGCACCATATATTTT. It encodes CASSVGDGTIYF.

This clone was counted a single time. This rearrangement joins TRBV7-9 to TRBJ1-4; D is perhaps TRBD1 (5 bases). Per germline, CDR1 SEHNR and CDR2 FQNEAQ (reference sequence). Trimming left V 3 bases short and J 5 bases short, with 13 bases between. The CDR3 covers 15 residues. Written as DNA, the CDR3 is TGTGCCAGCAGCTTGGCAACCGGGGGGAATGAAAAACTGTTTTTT. This codes for CASSLATGGNEKLFF.

The chain is built from TRBV28 and TRBJ2-7, with a weak D call TRBD1 (5 bases). V lost 7 bases to trimming and J lost 3 bases, with 10 bases between them. This CDR3 contains 12 residues. Germline CDR1 is MDHEN and CDR2 is SYDVKM. The chain's CDR3 is CASNVRGYEQYF. In DNA, the CDR3 is TGTGCCAGCAACGTTAGGGGCTACGAGCAGTACTTC. The full variable domain, in which reference TRBV28 and TRBJ2-7 provide the parts outside the CDR3, is DVKVTQSSRYLVKRTGEKVFLECVQDMDHENMFWYRQDPGLGLRLIYFSYDVKMKEKGDIPEGYSVSREKKERFSLILESASTNQTSMYLCASNVRGYEQYFGPGTRLTVT.

This clone was detected only once. The chain links TRBV5-4 to TRBJ2-5, with 9 bases matching TRBD1. Per germline, CDR1 SGHNT and CDR2 YYREEE (reference sequence). The CDR3 contains 15 residues. Trimming cost V 5 bases and J 0 bases; bases outside gene matches: 5. Written as DNA, the CDR3 is TGTGCCAGCAGTTCGGGACAGGGCTACCAAGAGACCCAGTACTTC. This encodes CASSSGQGYQETQYF.

This sequence joins TRBV5-6 and TRBJ2-3; TRBD2 agrees at 9 bases. This CDR3 is built from 15 residues. After removal of 2 bases from V and 5 bases from J, the junction contained 6 bases not matched to a gene. CDR1 is SGHDT and CDR2 is YYEEEE in the germline V gene. CDR3 region: CASSFAGGPGDTQYF. The DNA for the CDR3 is TGTGCCAGCAGCTTTGCGGGGGGGCCTGGAGATACGCAGTATTTT.

The V and J genes are TRBV15 and TRBJ1-4; D perhaps matches TRBD1 (5 bases). This CDR3 is 16 amino acids long. Between the trimmed V and J ends, which lost 1 base and 6 bases, there was a span of 15 bases. CDR1 and CDR2 from the germline V gene are LNHNV and YYDKDF (reference sequence). The CDR3 nucleotides are TGTGCCACCAGCAGAGGAGGAGGGACGGGAGATGAAAAACTGTTTTTT. Amino acids: CATSRGGGTGDEKLFF.

The gene calls are TRBV28 and TRBJ1-5, with D hard to call. Germline V lookup: CDR1 MDHEN, CDR2 SYDVKM. V lost 4 bases to trimming and J lost 0 bases, with 7 bases between them. The CDR3 is 14 residues long. CDR3 DNA sequence: TGTGCCAGCAGTTCGGGCCTTAGCAATCAGCCCCAGCATTTT. This gives the protein CASSSGLSNQPQHF.

The genes are TRBV28 and TRBJ1-2; 8 bases agree with TRBD1. The CDR3 is 13 residues long. Germline V gives CDR1 MDHEN, CDR2 SYDVKM. The junction had 5 bases not matched to a gene; V was cut back by 5 bases and J by 6 bases. CDR3 DNA: TGTGCCAGCAGTAACCAGGGGGCGGATGGCTACACCTTC. Amino acids: CASSNQGADGYTF.

This clone is a singleton in its sample. The chain is built from TRBV18 and TRBJ1-1; maybe TRBD1 (5 bases). V dropped 3 bases and J dropped 11 bases, with 19 bases sitting between them. Germline V CDR1 and CDR2: KGHSH, LQKENI. CDR3 length: 14 amino acids. The CDR3 reads CASSPGTGMDEAFF. CDR3 in DNA: TGTGCCAGCTCACCCGGGACGGGGATGGATGAGGCTTTCTTT. The full variable domain, completed using reference TRBV18 and TRBJ1-1, is NAGVMQNPRHLVRRRGQEARLRCSPMKGHSHVYWYRQLPEEGLKFMVYLQKENIIDESGMPKERFSAEFPKEGPSILRIQQVVRGDSAAYFCASSPGTGMDEAFFGQGTRLTVV.

The gene calls are TRBV7-9 and TRBJ2-5; no reliable D call. The CDR3 covers 14 residues. Per germline, CDR1 SEHNR and CDR2 FQNEAQ (reference sequence). Trimming stripped 1 base from V and 6 bases from J, with 12 bases between. CDR3 residues: CASSLDGSKKTQYF. DNA for the CDR3: TGTGCCAGCAGCTTAGATGGAAGTAAGAAGACCCAGTACTTC.

This clone was seen once. The CDR3 bases are TGTGCCAGCAGCTTAGTGTTAGATAACACTGAAGCTTTCTTT. The encoded protein is CASSLVLDNTEAFF. This chain joins TRBV7-9 and TRBJ1-1; D unclear. From germline, CDR1 is SEHNR and CDR2 FQNEAQ (reference sequence). The V and J ends lost 1 base and 2 bases respectively, with 8 bases between them. The CDR3 runs to 14 residues. Based on the CDR3 plus reference TRBV7-9 and TRBJ1-1, the full variable domain is DTGVSQNPRHKITKRGQNVTFRCDPISEHNRLYWYRQTLGQGPEFLTYFQNEAQLEKSRLLSDRFSAERPKGSFSTLEIQRTEQGDSAMYLCASSLVLDNTEAFFGQGTRLTVV.

V is TRBV6-2 or TRBV6-3 and J is TRBJ2-3, with D perhaps TRBD2 (6 bases). The CDR3 spans 17 residues. Trimming took off 4 bases at V and 1 base at J, with 18 bases between the two ends. CDR1 MNHEY and CDR2 SVGEGT come from the germline V gene. The CDR3 sequence is CASSSSSTRPGTDTQYF. As DNA, the CDR3 is TGTGCCAGCAGTTCTTCCTCGACTAGACCTGGCACAGATACGCAGTATTTT.

The CDR3 nucleotides are TGTGCCAGCAGTTCCACGTTGGGGGGTTTCACAGATACGCAGTATTTT. As protein: CASSSTLGGFTDTQYF. The chain has TRBV28 and TRBJ2-3; D perhaps matches TRBD2 (6 bases). V lost 4 bases, J lost 2 bases, and 16 bases lay in between. The CDR3 has 16 residues. Germline CDR1 MDHEN, CDR2 SYDVKM.

V is TRBV5-8 and J is TRBJ2-1; D uncertain. The V end lost 1 base, the J end lost 9 bases, and 17 bases lay between the germline ends. Germline V gives CDR1 SGHTS, CDR2 YDEGEE. The CDR3 runs to 15 residues. The DNA of the CDR3 is TGTGCCAGCAGCTTGTCCTCTCCCCATGTCGGTGAGCAGTTCTTC. Translated: CASSLSSPHVGEQFF.

V gene TRBV3-1 (or the pseudogene TRBV3-2) combines with J gene TRBJ2-5, with D tentatively TRBD1 or TRBD2 (5 bases each). Germline V lookup: CDR1 LGHDT, CDR2 YNNKEL (reference sequence). There are 12 residues in the CDR3. V was shortened by 10 bases and J by 4 bases, with 13 bases between the two germline ends. Here the CDR3 reads CATRDVRETQYF. In DNA form, the CDR3 reads TGTGCCACCCGGGACGTCCGAGAGACCCAGTACTTC.

The chain recombines TRBV5-5 with TRBJ2-1; 12 bases map to TRBD2. The germline V gene encodes CDR1 SGHKS and CDR2 YYEKEE (reference sequence). Trimming cost V 1 base and J 7 bases; bases outside gene matches: 6. The CDR3 is 16 residues long. The CDR3 bases are TGTGCCAGCAGCTTGTCCGGGACTAGCGGGCGGAATGAGCAGTTCTTC. It encodes CASSLSGTSGRNEQFF.

V and J are TRBV7-9 and TRBJ1-1, with TRBD1 matching 10 bases. The CDR3 runs 17 residues. Germline V gene lookup returns CDR1 SEHNR and CDR2 FQNEAQ (reference sequence). V lost 5 bases to trimming and J lost 3 bases; unmatched junction nucleotides: 12. The CDR3 nucleotides read TGTGCCAGCAGCCTAGGACCGGGACAGGGGATATACACTGAAGCTTTCTTT. It is translated as CASSLGPGQGIYTEAFF.

V gene TRBV30 combines with J gene TRBJ1-1; D is possibly TRBD1 (5 bases). Germline-derived CDR1 and CDR2 are GTSNPN and SVGIG (reference sequence). V was shortened by 5 bases and J by 3 bases, with 19 bases between the two germline ends. The CDR3 totals 15 residues. CDR3 nucleotides: TGTGCCTGGTTTACCGGGGGGGTTGGGGACACTGAAGCTTTCTTT. It specifies CAWFTGGVGDTEAFF.

The chain links TRBV3-1 (or the pseudogene TRBV3-2) to TRBJ2-7; possible D gene TRBD2, 7 bases. There are 17 residues in the CDR3. Germline V CDR1 and CDR2: LGHDT, YNNKEL (reference sequence). The V gene lost 0 bases and the J gene lost 0 bases, with 15 bases spanning the gap. This CDR3 reads CASSQEGGGGPSYEQYF. CDR3 sequence (DNA): TGTGCCAGCAGCCAAGAAGGTGGGGGGGGGCCCTCCTACGAGCAGTACTTC.